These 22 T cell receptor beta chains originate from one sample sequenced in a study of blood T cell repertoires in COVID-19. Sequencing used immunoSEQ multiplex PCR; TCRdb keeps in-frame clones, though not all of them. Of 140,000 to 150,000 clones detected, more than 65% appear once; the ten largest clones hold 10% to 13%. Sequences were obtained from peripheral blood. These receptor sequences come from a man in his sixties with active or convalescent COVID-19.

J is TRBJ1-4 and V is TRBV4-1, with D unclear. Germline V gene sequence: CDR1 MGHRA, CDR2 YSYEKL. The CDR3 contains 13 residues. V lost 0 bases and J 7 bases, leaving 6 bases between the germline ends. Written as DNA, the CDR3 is TGCGCCAGCAGCCAAGATTGGGCTGAAAAACTGTTTTTT. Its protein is CASSQDWAEKLFF.

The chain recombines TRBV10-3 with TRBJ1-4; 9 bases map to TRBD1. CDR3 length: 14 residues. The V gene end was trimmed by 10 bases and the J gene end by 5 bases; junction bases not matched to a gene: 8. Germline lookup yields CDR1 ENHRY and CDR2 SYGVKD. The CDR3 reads CATRDRVQNEKLFF. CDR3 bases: TGTGCCACCAGGGACAGGGTACAAAATGAAAAACTGTTTTTT.

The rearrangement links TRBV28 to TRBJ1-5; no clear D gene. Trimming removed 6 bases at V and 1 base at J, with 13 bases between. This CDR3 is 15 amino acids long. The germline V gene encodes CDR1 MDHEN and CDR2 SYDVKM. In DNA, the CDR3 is TGTGCCAGCAGCTTACGGGTCTTAAGCAATCAGCCCCAGCATTTT. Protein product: CASSLRVLSNQPQHF.

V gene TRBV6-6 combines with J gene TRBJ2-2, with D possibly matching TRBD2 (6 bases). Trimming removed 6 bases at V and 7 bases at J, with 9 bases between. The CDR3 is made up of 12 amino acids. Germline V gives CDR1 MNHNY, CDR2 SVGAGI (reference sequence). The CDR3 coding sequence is TGTGCCAGCAGACCGGAGGGCGGGGAGCTGTTTTTT. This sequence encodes CASRPEGGELFF.

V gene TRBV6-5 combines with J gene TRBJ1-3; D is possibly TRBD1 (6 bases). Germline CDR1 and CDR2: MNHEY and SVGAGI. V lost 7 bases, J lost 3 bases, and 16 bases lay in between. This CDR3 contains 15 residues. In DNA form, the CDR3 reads TGTGCCAGCACCTCCGCCAGGGGCGGTGGAAACACCATATATTTT. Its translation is CASTSARGGGNTIYF.

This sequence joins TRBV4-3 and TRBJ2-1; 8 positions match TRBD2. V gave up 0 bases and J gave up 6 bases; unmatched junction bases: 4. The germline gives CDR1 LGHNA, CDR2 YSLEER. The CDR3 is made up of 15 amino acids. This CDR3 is CASSQEAGRVNEQFF. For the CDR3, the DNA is TGCGCCAGCAGCCAAGAAGCCGGGAGGGTCAATGAGCAGTTCTTC.

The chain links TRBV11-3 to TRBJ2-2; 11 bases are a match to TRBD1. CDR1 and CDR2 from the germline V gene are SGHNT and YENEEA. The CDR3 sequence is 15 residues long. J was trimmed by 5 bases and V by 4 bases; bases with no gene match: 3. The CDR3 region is CASSWDRGNTGELFF. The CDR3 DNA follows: TGTGCCAGCAGCTGGGACAGGGGGAATACCGGGGAGCTGTTTTTT.

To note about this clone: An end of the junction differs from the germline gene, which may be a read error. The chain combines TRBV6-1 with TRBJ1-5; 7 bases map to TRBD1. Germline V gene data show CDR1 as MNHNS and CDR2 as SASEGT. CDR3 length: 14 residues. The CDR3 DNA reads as TGTGCCAGCACTGAACAGGGGAGCAGTCAGCCCCAGCATTTT. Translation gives CASTEQGSSQPQHF.

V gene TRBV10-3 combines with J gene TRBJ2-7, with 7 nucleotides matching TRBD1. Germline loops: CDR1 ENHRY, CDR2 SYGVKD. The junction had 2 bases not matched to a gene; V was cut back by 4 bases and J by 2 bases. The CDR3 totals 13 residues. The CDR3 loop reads CAISGTGAYEQYF. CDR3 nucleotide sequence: TGTGCCATCAGTGGGACAGGAGCCTACGAGCAGTACTTC.

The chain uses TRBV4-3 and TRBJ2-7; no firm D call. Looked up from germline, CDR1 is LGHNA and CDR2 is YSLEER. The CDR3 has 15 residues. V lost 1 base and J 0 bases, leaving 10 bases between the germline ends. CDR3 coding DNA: TGCGCCAGCAGCCAAGCACTTTCTAGCTCCTACGAGCAGTACTTC. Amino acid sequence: CASSQALSSSYEQYF.

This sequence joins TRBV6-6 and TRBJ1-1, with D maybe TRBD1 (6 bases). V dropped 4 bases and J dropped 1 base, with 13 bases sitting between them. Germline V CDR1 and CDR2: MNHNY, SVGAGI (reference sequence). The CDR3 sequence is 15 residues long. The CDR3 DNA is TGTGCCAGCAGTTTACTCCTACAGGGGAACACTGAAGCTTTCTTT. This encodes CASSLLLQGNTEAFF.

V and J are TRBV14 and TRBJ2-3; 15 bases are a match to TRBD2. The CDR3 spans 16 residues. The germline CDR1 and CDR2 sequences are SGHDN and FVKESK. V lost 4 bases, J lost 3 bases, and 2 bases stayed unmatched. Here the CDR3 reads CASSLGLAGGTDTQYF. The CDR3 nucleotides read TGTGCCAGCAGCCTGGGACTAGCGGGGGGAACAGATACGCAGTATTTT.

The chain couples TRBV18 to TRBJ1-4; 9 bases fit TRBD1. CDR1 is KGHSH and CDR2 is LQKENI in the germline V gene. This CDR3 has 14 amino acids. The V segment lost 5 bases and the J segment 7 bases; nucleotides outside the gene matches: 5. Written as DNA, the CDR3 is TGTGCCAGCTCATCGGACAGGGGACGTGAAAAACTGTTTTTT. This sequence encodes CASSSDRGREKLFF.

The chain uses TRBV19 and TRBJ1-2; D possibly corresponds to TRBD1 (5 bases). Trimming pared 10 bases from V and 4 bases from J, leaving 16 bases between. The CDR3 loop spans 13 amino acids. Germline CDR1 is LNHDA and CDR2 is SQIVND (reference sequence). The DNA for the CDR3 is TGTGCCACCCACCCTACAGGTCCCTATGGCTACACCTTC. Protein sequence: CATHPTGPYGYTF.

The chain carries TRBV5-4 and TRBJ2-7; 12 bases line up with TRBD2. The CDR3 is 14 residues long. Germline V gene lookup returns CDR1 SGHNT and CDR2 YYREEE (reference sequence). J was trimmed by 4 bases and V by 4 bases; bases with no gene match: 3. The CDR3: CASSPTSGGYEQYF. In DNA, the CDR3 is TGTGCCAGCAGCCCTACTAGCGGGGGGTACGAGCAGTACTTC. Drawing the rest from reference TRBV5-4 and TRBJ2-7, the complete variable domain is ETGVTQSPTHLIKTRGQQVTLRCSSQSGHNTVSWYQQALGQGPQFIFQYYREEENGRGNFPPRFSGLQFPNYSSELNVNALELDDSALYLCASSPTSGGYEQYFGPGTRLTVT.

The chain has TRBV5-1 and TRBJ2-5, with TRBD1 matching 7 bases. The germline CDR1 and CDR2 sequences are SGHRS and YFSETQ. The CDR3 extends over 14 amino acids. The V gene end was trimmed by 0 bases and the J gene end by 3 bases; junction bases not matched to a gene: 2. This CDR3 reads CASSLDRGKETQYF. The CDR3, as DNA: TGCGCCAGCAGCTTGGACAGGGGAAAAGAGACCCAGTACTTC.

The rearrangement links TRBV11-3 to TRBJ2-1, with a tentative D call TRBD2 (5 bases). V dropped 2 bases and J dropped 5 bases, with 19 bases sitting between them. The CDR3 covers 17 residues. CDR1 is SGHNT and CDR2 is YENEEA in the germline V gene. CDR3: CASSLRMGPTGNNEQFF. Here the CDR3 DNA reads TGTGCCAGCAGCTTAAGGATGGGCCCCACCGGGAACAATGAGCAGTTCTTC.

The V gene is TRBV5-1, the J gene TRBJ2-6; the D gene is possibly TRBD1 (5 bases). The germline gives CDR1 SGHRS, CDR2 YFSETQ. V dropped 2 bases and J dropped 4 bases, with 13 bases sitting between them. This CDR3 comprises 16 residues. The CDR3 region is CASSFGSGSGANVLTF. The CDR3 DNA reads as TGCGCCAGCAGCTTCGGGTCAGGGTCCGGGGCCAACGTCCTGACTTTC.

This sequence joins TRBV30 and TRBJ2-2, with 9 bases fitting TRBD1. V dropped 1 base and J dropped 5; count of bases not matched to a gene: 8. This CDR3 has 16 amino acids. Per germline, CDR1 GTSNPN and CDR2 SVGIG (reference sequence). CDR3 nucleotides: TGTGCCTGGAGTGCGCACAGGGGGCTTTGGACCGGGGAGCTGTTTTTT. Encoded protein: CAWSAHRGLWTGELFF.

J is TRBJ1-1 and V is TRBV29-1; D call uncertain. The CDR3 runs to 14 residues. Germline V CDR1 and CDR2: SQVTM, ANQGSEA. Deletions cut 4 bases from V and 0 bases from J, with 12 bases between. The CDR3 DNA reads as TGCAGCGTTGGATCACGGAGTATGAACACTGAAGCTTTCTTT. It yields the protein CSVGSRSMNTEAFF.

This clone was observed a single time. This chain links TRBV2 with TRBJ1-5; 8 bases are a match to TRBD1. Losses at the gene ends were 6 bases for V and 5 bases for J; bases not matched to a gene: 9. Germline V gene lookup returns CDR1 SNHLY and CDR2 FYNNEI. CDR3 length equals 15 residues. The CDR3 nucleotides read TGTGCCAGCAGGAGGGATGGACAGGGAGATCAGCCCCAGCATTTT. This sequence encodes CASRRDGQGDQPQHF.

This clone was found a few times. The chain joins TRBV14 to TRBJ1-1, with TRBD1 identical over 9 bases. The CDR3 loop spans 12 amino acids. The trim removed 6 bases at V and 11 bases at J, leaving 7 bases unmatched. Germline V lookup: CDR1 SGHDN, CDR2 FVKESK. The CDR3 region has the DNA TGTGCCAGCAGTCGGGACAGGGTAACGGCTTTCTTT. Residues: CASSRDRVTAFF.